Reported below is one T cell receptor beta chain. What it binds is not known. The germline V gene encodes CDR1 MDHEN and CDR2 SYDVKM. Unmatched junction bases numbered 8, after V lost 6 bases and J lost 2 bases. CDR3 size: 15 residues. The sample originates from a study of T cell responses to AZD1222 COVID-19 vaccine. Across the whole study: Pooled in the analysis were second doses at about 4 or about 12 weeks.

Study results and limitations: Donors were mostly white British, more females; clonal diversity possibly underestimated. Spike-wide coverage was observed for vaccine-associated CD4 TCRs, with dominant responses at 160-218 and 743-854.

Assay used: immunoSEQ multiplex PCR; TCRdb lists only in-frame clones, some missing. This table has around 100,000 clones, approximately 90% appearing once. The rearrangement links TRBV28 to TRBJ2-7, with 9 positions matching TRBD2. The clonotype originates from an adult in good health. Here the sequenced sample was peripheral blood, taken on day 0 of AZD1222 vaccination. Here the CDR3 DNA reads TGTGCCAGCAGCCCTAGCGGGGATCGGACCTACGAGCAGTACTTC. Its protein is CASSPSGDRTYEQYF.